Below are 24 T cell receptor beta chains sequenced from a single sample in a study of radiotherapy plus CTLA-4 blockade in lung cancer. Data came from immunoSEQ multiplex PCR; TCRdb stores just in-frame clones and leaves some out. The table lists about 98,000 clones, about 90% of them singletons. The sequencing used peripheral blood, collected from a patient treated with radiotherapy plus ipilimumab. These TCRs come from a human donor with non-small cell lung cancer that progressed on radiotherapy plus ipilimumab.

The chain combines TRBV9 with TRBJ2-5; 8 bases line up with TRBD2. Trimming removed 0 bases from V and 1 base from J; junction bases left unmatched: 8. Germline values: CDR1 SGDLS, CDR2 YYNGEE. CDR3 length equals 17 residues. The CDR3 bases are TGTGCCAGCAGCGTAGCCGTGGGGCTAGCGGGCCAAGAGACCCAGTACTTC. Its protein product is CASSVAVGLAGQETQYF.

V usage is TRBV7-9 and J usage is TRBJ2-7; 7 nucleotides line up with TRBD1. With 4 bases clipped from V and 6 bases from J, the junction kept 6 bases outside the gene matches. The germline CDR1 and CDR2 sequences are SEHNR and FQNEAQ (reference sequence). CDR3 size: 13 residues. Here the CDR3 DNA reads TGTGCCAGCAGCTCCACACAGGGGTCCGAGCAGTACTTC. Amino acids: CASSSTQGSEQYF.

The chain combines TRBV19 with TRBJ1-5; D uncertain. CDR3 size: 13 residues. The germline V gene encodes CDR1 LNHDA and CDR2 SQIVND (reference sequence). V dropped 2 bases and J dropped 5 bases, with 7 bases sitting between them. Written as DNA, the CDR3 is TGTGCCAGTAGTATATCAAGGGATCAGCCCCAGCATTTT. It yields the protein CASSISRDQPQHF.

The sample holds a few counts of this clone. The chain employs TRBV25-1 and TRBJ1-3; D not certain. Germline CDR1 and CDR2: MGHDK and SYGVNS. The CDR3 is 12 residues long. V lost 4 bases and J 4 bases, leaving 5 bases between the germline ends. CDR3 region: CASSVQGNTIYF. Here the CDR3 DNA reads TGTGCCAGCAGTGTACAGGGAAACACCATATATTTT.

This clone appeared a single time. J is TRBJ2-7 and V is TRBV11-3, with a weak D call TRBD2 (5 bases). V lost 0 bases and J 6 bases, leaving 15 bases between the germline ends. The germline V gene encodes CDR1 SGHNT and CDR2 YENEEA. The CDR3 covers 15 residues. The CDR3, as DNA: TGTGCCAGCAGCTTAGATCCCGGGGAATTAAGCGAGCAGTACTTC. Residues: CASSLDPGELSEQYF. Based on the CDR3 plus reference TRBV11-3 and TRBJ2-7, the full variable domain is EAGVVQSPRYKIIEKKQPVAFWCNPISGHNTLYWYLQNLGQGPELLIRYENEEAVDDSQLPKDRFSAERLKGVDSTLKIQPAELGDSAVYLCASSLDPGELSEQYFGPGTRLTVT.

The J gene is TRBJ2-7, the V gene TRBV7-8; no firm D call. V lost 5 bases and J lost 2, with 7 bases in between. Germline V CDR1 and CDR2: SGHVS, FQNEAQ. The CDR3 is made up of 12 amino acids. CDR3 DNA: TGTGCCAGCAGCATAACCCCCTACGAGCAGTACTTC. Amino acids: CASSITPYEQYF.

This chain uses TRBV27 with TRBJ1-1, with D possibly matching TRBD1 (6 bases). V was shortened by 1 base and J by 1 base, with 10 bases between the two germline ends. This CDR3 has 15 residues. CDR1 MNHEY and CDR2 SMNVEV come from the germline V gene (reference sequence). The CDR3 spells CASSLWGARNTEAFF. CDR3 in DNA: TGTGCCAGCAGTTTATGGGGGGCTCGGAACACTGAAGCTTTCTTT.

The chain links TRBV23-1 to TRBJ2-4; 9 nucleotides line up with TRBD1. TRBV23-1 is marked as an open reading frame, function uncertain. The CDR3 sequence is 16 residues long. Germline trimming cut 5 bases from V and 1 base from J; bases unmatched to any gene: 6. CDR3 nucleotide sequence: TGCGCCAGCAGTAAGGGGACAGGGACGGCCAAAAACATTCAGTACTTC. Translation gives CASSKGTGTAKNIQYF.

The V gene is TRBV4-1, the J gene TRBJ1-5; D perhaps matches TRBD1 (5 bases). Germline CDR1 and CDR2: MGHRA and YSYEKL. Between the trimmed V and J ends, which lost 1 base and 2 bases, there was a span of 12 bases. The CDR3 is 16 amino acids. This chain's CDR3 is CASSQGAGVRNQPQHF. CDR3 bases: TGCGCCAGCAGCCAAGGCGCGGGGGTGCGCAATCAGCCCCAGCATTTT.

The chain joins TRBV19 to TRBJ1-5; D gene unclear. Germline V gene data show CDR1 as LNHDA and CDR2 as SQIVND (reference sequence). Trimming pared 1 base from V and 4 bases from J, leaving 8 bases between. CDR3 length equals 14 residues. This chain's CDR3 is CASSIVGGNQPQHF. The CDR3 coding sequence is TGTGCCAGTAGTATAGTTGGAGGGAATCAGCCCCAGCATTTT.

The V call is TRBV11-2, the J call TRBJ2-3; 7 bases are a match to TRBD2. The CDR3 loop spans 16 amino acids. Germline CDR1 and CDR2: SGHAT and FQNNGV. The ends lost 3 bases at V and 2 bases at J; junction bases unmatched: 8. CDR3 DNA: TGTGCCAGCAGCTTTGGGGCTAGCGGTAACACAGATACGCAGTATTTT. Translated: CASSFGASGNTDTQYF.

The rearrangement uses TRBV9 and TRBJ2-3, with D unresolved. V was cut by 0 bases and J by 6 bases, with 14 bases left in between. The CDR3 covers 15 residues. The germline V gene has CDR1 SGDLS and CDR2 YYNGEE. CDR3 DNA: TGTGCCAGCAGCGTAGGAAGAGTCAGTCCCGATACGCAGTATTTT. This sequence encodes CASSVGRVSPDTQYF. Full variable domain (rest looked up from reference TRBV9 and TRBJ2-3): DSGVTQTPKHLITATGQRVTLRCSPRSGDLSVYWYQQSLDQGLQFLIQYYNGEERAKGNILERFSAQQFPDLHSELNLSSLELGDSALYFCASSVGRVSPDTQYFGPGTRLTVL.

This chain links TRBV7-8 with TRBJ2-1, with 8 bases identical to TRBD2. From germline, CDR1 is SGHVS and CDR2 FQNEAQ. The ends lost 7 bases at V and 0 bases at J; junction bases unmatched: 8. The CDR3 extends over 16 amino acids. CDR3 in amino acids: CASTPLSGSSYNEQFF. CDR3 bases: TGTGCCAGCACTCCGTTGAGCGGGAGCTCCTACAATGAGCAGTTCTTC.

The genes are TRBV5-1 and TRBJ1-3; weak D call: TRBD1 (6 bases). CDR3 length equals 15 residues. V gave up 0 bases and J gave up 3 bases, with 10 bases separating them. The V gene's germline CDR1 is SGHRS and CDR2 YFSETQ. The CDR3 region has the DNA TGCGCCAGCAGCTTGGGGGGGGCGCGTGGAAACACCATATATTTT. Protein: CASSLGGARGNTIYF.

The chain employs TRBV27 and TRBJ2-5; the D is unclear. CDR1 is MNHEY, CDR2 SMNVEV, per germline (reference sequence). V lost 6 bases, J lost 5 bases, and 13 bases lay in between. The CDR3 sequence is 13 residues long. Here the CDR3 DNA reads TGTGCCAGCAGACAATGGGGTAGGGAGACCCAGTACTTC. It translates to CASRQWGRETQYF.

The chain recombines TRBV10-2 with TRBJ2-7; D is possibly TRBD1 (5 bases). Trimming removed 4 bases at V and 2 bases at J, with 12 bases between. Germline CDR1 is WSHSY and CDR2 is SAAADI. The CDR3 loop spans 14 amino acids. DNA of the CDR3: TGCGCCAGCAGTGGCCAGGGATTTGCCTACGAGCAGTACTTC. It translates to CASSGQGFAYEQYF.

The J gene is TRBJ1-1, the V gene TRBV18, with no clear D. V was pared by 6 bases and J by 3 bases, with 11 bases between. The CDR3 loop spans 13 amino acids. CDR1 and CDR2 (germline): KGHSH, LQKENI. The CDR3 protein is CASSTDLDTEAFF. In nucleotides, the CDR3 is TGTGCCAGCTCTACGGATTTGGACACTGAAGCTTTCTTT.

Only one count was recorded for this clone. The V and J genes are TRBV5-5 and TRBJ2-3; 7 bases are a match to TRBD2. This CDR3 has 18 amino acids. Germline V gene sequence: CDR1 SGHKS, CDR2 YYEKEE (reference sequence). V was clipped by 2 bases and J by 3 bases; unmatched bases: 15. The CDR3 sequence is CASSFLPPPGGVTDTQYF. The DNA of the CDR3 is TGTGCCAGCAGCTTCCTCCCCCCTCCGGGAGGTGTAACAGATACGCAGTATTTT.

The CDR3 region has the DNA TGTGCCACCAGCAGAGGAACCGGGACTAGCGGCAGGAGCTCCTACAATGAGCAGTTCTTC. This codes for CATSRGTGTSGRSSYNEQFF. The chain combines TRBV15 with TRBJ2-1; 11 bases line up with TRBD2. Germline assignment: CDR1 LNHNV and CDR2 YYDKDF (reference sequence). The CDR3 has 20 residues. Losses at the gene ends were 1 base for V and 0 bases for J; bases not matched to a gene: 11.

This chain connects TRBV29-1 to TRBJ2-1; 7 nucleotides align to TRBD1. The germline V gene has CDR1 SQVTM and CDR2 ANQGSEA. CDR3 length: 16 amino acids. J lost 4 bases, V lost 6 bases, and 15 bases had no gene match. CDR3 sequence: CSVEFTGEGEYNEQFF. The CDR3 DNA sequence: TGCAGCGTCGAATTTACAGGGGAAGGGGAATACAATGAGCAGTTCTTC.

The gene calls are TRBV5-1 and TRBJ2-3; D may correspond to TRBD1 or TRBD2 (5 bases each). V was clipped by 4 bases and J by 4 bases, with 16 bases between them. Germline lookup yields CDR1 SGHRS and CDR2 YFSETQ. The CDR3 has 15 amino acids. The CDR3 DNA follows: TGCGCCAGCAGCCCTGGCCTACGAGGGGCAGATACGCAGTATTTT. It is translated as CASSPGLRGADTQYF.

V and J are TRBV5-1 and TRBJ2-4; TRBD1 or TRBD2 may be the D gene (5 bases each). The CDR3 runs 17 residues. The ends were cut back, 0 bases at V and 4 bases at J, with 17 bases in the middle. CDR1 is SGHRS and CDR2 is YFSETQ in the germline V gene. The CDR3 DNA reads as TGCGCCAGCAGCTTGGTAACTGGGACGGCCACTAAAAACATTCAGTACTTC. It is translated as CASSLVTGTATKNIQYF.

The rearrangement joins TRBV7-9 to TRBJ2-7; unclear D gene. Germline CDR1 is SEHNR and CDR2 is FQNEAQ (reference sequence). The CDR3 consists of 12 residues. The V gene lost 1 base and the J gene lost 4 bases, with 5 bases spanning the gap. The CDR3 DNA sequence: TGTGCCAGCAGCTTAGGACGGTACGAGCAGTACTTC. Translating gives CASSLGRYEQYF.

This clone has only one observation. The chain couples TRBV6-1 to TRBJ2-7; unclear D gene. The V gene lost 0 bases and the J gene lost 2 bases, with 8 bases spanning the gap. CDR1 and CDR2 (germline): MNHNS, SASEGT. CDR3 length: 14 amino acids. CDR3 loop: CASSEARSPYEQYF. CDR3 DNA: TGTGCCAGCAGTGAAGCCAGGTCCCCCTACGAGCAGTACTTC.